The 3 T cell receptor beta chains below all came from one sample that was sequenced in a study of T cell clones after liver transplantation. Sequenced by immunoSEQ multiplex PCR; TCRdb stores in-frame clones only, minus some. The repertoire holds around 110,000 clones, with about nine tenths as singletons. The source material was CD4+ T cells from blood, sampled 12 months after liver transplant. The receptors shown here come from a human patient who received a liver transplant. Part of the T cell pool may stem from the graft donor.

The rearrangement uses TRBV19 and TRBJ2-2, with D hard to call. CDR3 length: 14 residues. The ends were cut back, 1 base at V and 4 bases at J, with 7 bases in the middle. Germline CDR1 and CDR2: LNHDA and SQIVND (reference sequence). CDR3 coding DNA: TGTGCCAGTAGTATAGGGGCGTTCACCGGGGAGCTGTTTTTT. It translates to CASSIGAFTGELFF. Full variable domain (outside the CDR3, taken from reference TRBV19 and TRBJ2-2): DGGITQSPKYLFRKEGQNVTLSCEQNLNHDAMYWYRQDPGQGLRLIYYSQIVNDFQKGDIAEGYSVSREKKESFPLTVTSAQKNPTAFYLCASSIGAFTGELFFGEGSRLTVL.

This chain uses TRBV5-1 with TRBJ2-5; no clear D. Germline V gene sequence: CDR1 SGHRS, CDR2 YFSETQ. The CDR3 sequence is 14 residues long. V lost 1 base to trimming and J lost 2 bases, with 9 bases between them. DNA of the CDR3: TGCGCCAGCAGCTTGAGTCACCCTCAAGAGACCCAGTACTTC. Protein sequence: CASSLSHPQETQYF.

The chain couples TRBV5-1 to TRBJ1-5; D uncertain. CDR1 SGHRS and CDR2 YFSETQ come from the germline V gene. This CDR3 has 13 residues. V was trimmed by 4 bases and J by 7 bases, leaving 12 bases between them. The CDR3 coding sequence is TGCGCCAGCAGCGCGGACGAGGCACAGCCCCAGCATTTT. Translation: CASSADEAQPQHF.